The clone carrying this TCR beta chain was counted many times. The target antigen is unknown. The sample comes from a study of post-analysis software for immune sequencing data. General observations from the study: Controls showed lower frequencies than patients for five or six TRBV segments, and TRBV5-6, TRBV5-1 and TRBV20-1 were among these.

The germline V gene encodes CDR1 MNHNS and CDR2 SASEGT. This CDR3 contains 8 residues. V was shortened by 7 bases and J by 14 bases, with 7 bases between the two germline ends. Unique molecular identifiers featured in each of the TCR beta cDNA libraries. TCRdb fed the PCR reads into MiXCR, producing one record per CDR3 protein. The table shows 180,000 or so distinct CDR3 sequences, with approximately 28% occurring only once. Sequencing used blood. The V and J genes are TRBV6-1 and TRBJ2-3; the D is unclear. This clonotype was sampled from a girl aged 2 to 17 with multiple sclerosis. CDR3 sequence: CASMGPYF. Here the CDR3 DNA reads TGTGCCAGCATGGGCCCGTATTTT.